Each of the 25 T cell receptor beta chains below was sequenced from the same sample in a study of identical twins. TCRdb fed the 5' RACE reads into MiXCR, producing one record per CDR3 protein. The table shows 200,000 to 250,000 distinct CDR3 sequences, with less than 8% occurring only once. The same specimen was also included in a second study, on yellow fever vaccine responses in identical twins.

The specimen sequenced was memory (CD45RO+) T cells sorted from blood. These receptors all come from a woman in her late teens or twenties in good health.

In this sample, this clonotype turned up many times. The chain uses TRBV12-3 or TRBV12-4 and TRBJ1-5, with D uncertain. This CDR3 spans 15 amino acids. V was trimmed by 1 base and J by 1 base, leaving 8 bases between them. This chain's CDR3 is CASSLGSGSNQPQHF. The CDR3 DNA follows: TGTGCCAGCAGTTTAGGGTCGGGAAGCAATCAGCCCCAGCATTTT.

This clonotype has ten or more counts. V gene TRBV6-5 combines with J gene TRBJ2-7; tentatively, D is TRBD2 (5 bases). Germline V CDR1 and CDR2: MNHEY, SVGAGI. This CDR3 is built from 12 residues. The V and J ends lost 5 bases and 3 bases respectively, with 8 bases between them. The CDR3 loop reads CASSQGGYEQYF. The CDR3 DNA follows: TGTGCCAGCAGTCAAGGAGGCTACGAGCAGTACTTC.

The chain recombines TRBV9 with TRBJ1-1; TRBD1 is a possible D gene (5 bases). From germline, CDR1 is SGDLS and CDR2 YYNGEE. V lost 0 bases to trimming and J lost 0 bases, with 12 bases between them. The CDR3 length is 16 residues. The chain's CDR3 is CASSVGGTIVNTEAFF. The CDR3 DNA reads TGTGCCAGCAGCGTAGGAGGGACTATCGTGAACACTGAAGCTTTCTTT.

This chain uses TRBV15 with TRBJ2-5; 10 nucleotides agree with TRBD2. V was clipped by 11 bases and J by 2 bases; unmatched bases: 11. CDR1 and CDR2 (germline): LNHNV, YYDKDF (reference sequence). This CDR3 comprises 15 residues. The CDR3 reads CADQRTSGTQETQYF. In nucleotides, the CDR3 is TGTGCCGACCAGCGGACTAGCGGAACACAAGAGACCCAGTACTTC.

This clonotype was seen a few times. V and J are TRBV4-3 and TRBJ2-1; 8 bases map to TRBD2. Germline CDR1 and CDR2: LGHNA and YSLEER. Trimming removed 2 bases from V and 6 bases from J; junction bases left unmatched: 6. The CDR3 contains 15 residues. The CDR3 nucleotides are TGCGCCAGCAGCCAACGAGGCGGGACTAGCAATGAGCAGTTCTTC. Its protein product is CASSQRGGTSNEQFF.

The chain combines TRBV29-1 with TRBJ2-1; unclear D gene. Looked up from germline, CDR1 is SQVTM and CDR2 is ANQGSEA. This CDR3 has 14 residues. V lost 1 base, J lost 4 bases, and 11 bases lay in between. The CDR3, as DNA: TGCAGCGTTGAAGTCGATCCTGGGTACAATGAGCAGTTCTTC. This encodes CSVEVDPGYNEQFF.

This clonotype showed up many times. The rearrangement uses TRBV10-3 and TRBJ2-3; perhaps TRBD1 as D (5 bases). V lost 7 bases to trimming and J lost 0 bases, with 11 bases between them. This CDR3 region has 14 residues. Germline values: CDR1 ENHRY, CDR2 SYGVKD. Here the CDR3 DNA reads TGTGCCATCAAAGGGGCGATAAGCACAGATACGCAGTATTTT. Its protein product is CAIKGAISTDTQYF.

This clonotype appeared many times. The CDR3 DNA reads as TGTGCCAGCAGTTTAGGCCCAGGGGGCTGGGAAAAACTGTTTTTT. Protein sequence: CASSLGPGGWEKLFF. The chain couples TRBV12-3 or TRBV12-4 to TRBJ1-4; TRBD1 matches 8 bases. This CDR3 is built from 15 residues. The trim removed 1 base at V and 8 bases at J, leaving 6 bases unmatched.

This clonotype has a handful of counts. This sequence joins TRBV7-2 and TRBJ1-1; tentative D call: TRBD1 (5 bases). Trimming took 5 bases from V and 1 from J, leaving 8 bases between them. Per germline, CDR1 SGHTA and CDR2 FQGNSA. The CDR3 length is 13 residues. CDR3 sequence (DNA): TGTGCCAGCAGCCGGGACCCGAACACTGAAGCTTTCTTT. The encoded protein is CASSRDPNTEAFF.

A few counts support this clonotype. This chain uses TRBV2 with TRBJ2-7; possible D gene TRBD1, 6 bases. The CDR3 runs to 17 residues. Trimming removed 0 bases at V and 4 bases at J, with 19 bases between. CDR1 and CDR2 from the germline V gene are SNHLY and FYNNEI. CDR3 residues: CASSEALPGTPYYEQYF. DNA for the CDR3: TGTGCCAGCAGTGAAGCCCTCCCCGGGACACCTTATTACGAGCAGTACTTC.

Notes on this clonotype: The junction departs from germline at one end; a sequencing error may be responsible. In nucleotides, the CDR3 is TGTGCTAGCAGCAAAGGGGAGGGACGGAACGGGGAGCTGTTTTTT. Translating it yields CASSKGEGRNGELFF. This chain joins TRBV7-7 and TRBJ2-2; 7 nucleotides line up with TRBD2. This CDR3 region has 15 residues. Germline-derived CDR1 and CDR2 are SSHAT and FNYEAQ (reference sequence).

The chain links TRBV5-4 to TRBJ2-1; 7 nucleotides match TRBD2. Germline CDR1 reads SGHNT; CDR2 reads YYREEE (reference sequence). J gave up 4 bases and V 4 bases, and 8 bases lay outside the gene matches. The CDR3 is 15 amino acids. The CDR3 DNA follows: TGTGCCAGCAGCCCCAAGCGGGGAGGGTACAATGAGCAGTTCTTC. It is translated as CASSPKRGGYNEQFF.

The sample holds a few counts of this clonotype. J is TRBJ1-5 and V is TRBV6-6; no firm D call. From germline, CDR1 is MNHNY and CDR2 SVGAGI (reference sequence). The V end was cut by 10 bases, the J end by 0 bases, with 7 bases between. The length of the CDR3 is 12 residues. CDR3 region: CAIRTSNQPQHF. CDR3 coding DNA: TGTGCCATCCGGACTAGCAATCAGCCCCAGCATTTT.

This clonotype was seen repeatedly, ten times or more. The chain links TRBV7-2 to TRBJ1-4; 8 bases map to TRBD1. Per the germline V gene, CDR1 is SGHTA and CDR2 is FQGNSA. Trimming at V came to 6 bases and at J to 7 bases, leaving 10 bases not matched to a gene. The CDR3 has 15 residues. The CDR3 nucleotides are TGTGCCAGCAGTTGGGGGCAGGGGGCAGGTGAAAAACTGTTTTTT. This gives the protein CASSWGQGAGEKLFF.

CDR3 sequence: CSAQGAEGGYTF. Written as DNA, the CDR3 is TGCAGCGCCCAGGGGGCGGAGGGTGGCTACACCTTC. The rearrangement uses TRBV29-1 and TRBJ1-2; 8 positions match TRBD1. Trimming took 7 bases from V and 7 from J; bases not matched to a gene: 8. CDR3 length: 12 residues. Germline V lookup: CDR1 SQVTM, CDR2 ANQGSEA.

The table lists this clonotype with many counts. This chain joins TRBV2 and TRBJ2-5; tentatively, D is TRBD1 or TRBD2 (5 bases each). The CDR3 length is 15 residues. With 3 bases removed from V and 5 bases from J, the gap between germline ends came to 16 bases. CDR1 and CDR2 from the germline V gene are SNHLY and FYNNEI. The CDR3 nucleotides are TGTGCCAGCAGTGACTATGAGGGGTTGAGGGAGACCCAGTACTTC. Protein product: CASSDYEGLRETQYF. Based on the CDR3 plus reference TRBV2 and TRBJ2-5, the full variable domain is EPEVTQTPSHQVTQMGQEVILRCVPISNHLYFYWYRQILGQKVEFLVSFYNNEISEKSEIFDDQFSVERPDGSNFTLKIRSTKLEDSAMYFCASSDYEGLRETQYFGPGTRLLVL.

This clonotype was seen many times. Its ends do not fully match the called genes, so a read error is possible. CDR3 DNA: TGTGCCAGCAGTCTAGCAGGGGATACGCAGTATTTT. This codes for CASSLAGDTQYF. J is TRBJ2-3 and V is TRBV12-3 or TRBV12-4; D possibly uses TRBD1 or TRBD2 (5 bases each). The CDR3 is made up of 12 amino acids.

This clonotype was seen at least ten times. This chain links TRBV5-1 with TRBJ2-7; 8 positions agree with TRBD1. V dropped 4 bases and J dropped 2; count of bases not matched to a gene: 5. CDR3 size: 14 residues. Germline lookup yields CDR1 SGHRS and CDR2 YFSETQ. The CDR3 sequence is CASSTGQVPYEQYF. In DNA, the CDR3 is TGCGCCAGCAGCACGGGACAGGTTCCCTACGAGCAGTACTTC.

This clonotype was recorded a few times. The rearrangement joins TRBV7-3 to TRBJ2-1, with a possible D match to TRBD1 (6 bases). This CDR3 has 11 amino acids. V lost 6 bases to trimming and J lost 8 bases, with 8 bases between them. Germline V gene lookup returns CDR1 SGHTA and CDR2 FQGTGA. The chain's CDR3 is CASRSGDEQFF. The CDR3 DNA follows: TGTGCCAGCAGGTCAGGGGATGAGCAGTTCTTC.

This chain uses TRBV4-2 with TRBJ1-4; no reliable D call. With 0 bases removed from V and 10 bases from J, the gap between germline ends came to 9 bases. The germline V gene encodes CDR1 LGHNA and CDR2 YNFKEQ. This CDR3 is 13 amino acids long. The CDR3 sequence: CASSQDIMGKLFF. CDR3 sequence (DNA): TGTGCCAGCAGCCAAGATATCATGGGAAAACTGTTTTTT.

A single count supports this clonotype. The rearrangement uses TRBV10-3 and TRBJ2-1; 12 bases are shared with TRBD1. Germline CDR1 is ENHRY and CDR2 is SYGVKD. The CDR3 covers 15 residues. J was trimmed by 10 bases and V by 6 bases; bases with no gene match: 10. CDR3 sequence: CAIRAGTGGRGEQFF. CDR3 DNA sequence: TGTGCCATCAGGGCCGGGACAGGGGGCCGGGGCGAGCAGTTCTTC.

This clonotype has at least ten counts. The V gene is TRBV29-1, the J gene TRBJ2-5, with a weak D call TRBD2 (5 bases). Germline V gene sequence: CDR1 SQVTM, CDR2 ANQGSEA. V lost 3 bases, J lost 5 bases, and 13 bases lay in between. The length of the CDR3 is 13 residues. The CDR3 DNA is TGCAGCGTTGAGGTGGGAGTCGGGGAGACCCAGTACTTC. Translated: CSVEVGVGETQYF.

This clonotype appeared many times. This chain joins TRBV2 and TRBJ1-1; D ambiguous. Per germline, CDR1 SNHLY and CDR2 FYNNEI. The ends were cut back, 8 bases at V and 0 bases at J, with 16 bases in the middle. CDR3 length equals 15 residues. Here the CDR3 reads CASRELFGLNTEAFF. In DNA form, the CDR3 reads TGTGCCAGCCGAGAACTATTTGGCTTGAACACTGAAGCTTTCTTT.

In its sample, this clonotype was seen a few times. The chain links TRBV11-2 to TRBJ2-5; D might be TRBD2 (6 bases). Trimming removed 5 bases at V and 9 bases at J, with 13 bases between. This CDR3 region has 12 residues. The germline gives CDR1 SGHAT, CDR2 FQNNGV. The chain's CDR3 is CASSLGSGAQYF. Here the CDR3 DNA reads TGTGCCAGCAGCCTCGGGTCGGGGGCCCAGTACTTC.

This clonotype was picked up many times. The chain uses TRBV12-3 or TRBV12-4 and TRBJ2-7; TRBD2 agrees at 7 bases. Trimming cost V 3 bases and J 0 bases; bases outside gene matches: 5. This CDR3 contains 15 residues. CDR3 region: CASSFPSGGSYEQYF. CDR3 sequence (DNA): TGTGCCAGCAGTTTCCCTAGCGGAGGCTCCTACGAGCAGTACTTC.